This TCR beta chain stems from a study of beta chain features in type 1 diabetes. Sort purity for all populations was recorded as exceeding 98%. Germline-derived CDR1 and CDR2 are MNHNY and SVGAGI (reference sequence). The CDR3 sequence is 12 residues long. Trimming stripped 8 bases from V and 3 bases from J, with 11 bases between. Expressed TCRB transcripts were sequenced because the entire RNA isolate underwent reverse transcription. Sequencing used immunoSEQ multiplex PCR; TCRdb keeps in-frame clones, though not all of them. The sample records 310,000 or so clones, around 9% being singletons. Concerning this clone itself: Its antigen is currently unknown.

Findings of the study overall: Cells with high TCR expression could be over-represented when cDNA is sequenced. TCRB CDR3s were moderately but significantly shorter in Type 1 diabetes patients in all four CD4+ subsets.

The receptor was isolated from a man aged 25-45 years with type 1 diabetes. V gene TRBV6-6 combines with J gene TRBJ2-7; TRBD1 is a possible D gene (6 bases). Sequenced input: central memory CD4+ T cells from blood. In DNA form, the CDR3 reads TGTGCCAGCGCCCCGACAGGCTACGAGCAGTACTTC. This codes for CASAPTGYEQYF.